This T cell receptor (beta chain) was recorded in a study of vaccination and CD4 T cells after COVID-19. Study details: The cells were exposed to overlapping spike peptides originating from SARS-CoV-2, HCoV-NL63, HCoV-OC43 and HCoV-229E for stimulation.

The junction had 7 bases not matched to a gene; V was cut back by 8 bases and J by 3 bases. CDR1 and CDR2 from the germline V gene are LNHNV and YYDKDF (reference sequence). The CDR3 contains 14 residues. Concerning this clonotype: The target antigen is unknown.

Sample treatment: approximately 11-day PBMC culture with coronavirus spike peptide pools or control peptides (ViraFEST assay). Sequencing of DNA taken from cultured CD4+ T cells relied on the Oncomine TCR Beta short-read assay. MiXCR was run by TCRdb on the PCR reads, yielding one entry per CDR3 protein. The sample yields 14,000 or so distinct CDR3 sequences, 65% to 80% seen once. Sequenced input: CD4+ T cells from blood, cultured in vitro. The chain employs TRBV15 and TRBJ1-5, with 7 nucleotides matching TRBD1. The sequence was obtained from a human donor who had recovered from COVID-19. The CDR3 coding sequence is TGTGCCACCCTGCCAGGGGGTTTCAATCAGCCCCAGCATTTT. Translation gives CATLPGGFNQPQHF. The variable domain in full, completed from reference TRBV15 and TRBJ1-5, reads DAMVIQNPRYQVTQFGKPVTLSCSQTLNHNVMYWYQQKSSQAPKLLFHYYDKDFNNEADTPDNFQSRRPNTSFCFLDIRSPGLGDTAMYLCATLPGGFNQPQHFGDGTRLSIL.